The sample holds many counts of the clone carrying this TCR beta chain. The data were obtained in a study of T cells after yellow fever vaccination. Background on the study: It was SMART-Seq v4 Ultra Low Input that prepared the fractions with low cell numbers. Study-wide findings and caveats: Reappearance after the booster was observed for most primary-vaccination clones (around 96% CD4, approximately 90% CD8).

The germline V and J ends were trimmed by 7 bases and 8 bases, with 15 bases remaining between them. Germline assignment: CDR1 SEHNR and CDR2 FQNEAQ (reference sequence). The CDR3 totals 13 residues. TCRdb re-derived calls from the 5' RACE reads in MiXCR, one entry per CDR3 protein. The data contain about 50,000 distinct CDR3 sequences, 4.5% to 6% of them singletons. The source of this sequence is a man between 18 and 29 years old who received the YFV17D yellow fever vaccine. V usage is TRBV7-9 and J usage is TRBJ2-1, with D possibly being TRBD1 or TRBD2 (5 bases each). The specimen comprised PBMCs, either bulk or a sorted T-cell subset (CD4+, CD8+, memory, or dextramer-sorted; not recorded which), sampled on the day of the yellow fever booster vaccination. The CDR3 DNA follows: TGTGCCAGCACCGGGGTAATCAGGGATGAGCAGTTCTTC. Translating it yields CASTGVIRDEQFF.